What follows are 26 T cell receptor beta chains derived from one specimen sequenced in a study of blood T cells in healthy people across ages. PCR was performed a second time for roughly 7 to 11 cycles using a sample-barcoded 5' primer and a J-beta primer mix. TCRdb re-called the 5' RACE reads with MiXCR, one entry per CDR3 protein. The table has about 650,000 distinct CDR3 sequences, about 50% seen once. The sequenced sample consisted of blood. The receptors derive from a woman aged 80 or over in good health.

V gene TRBV7-3 combines with J gene TRBJ2-4, with a weak D call TRBD2 (5 bases). The J call may be incorrect, as the DNA end agrees better with TRBJ2-5. The V gene's germline CDR1 is SGHTA and CDR2 FQGTGA. There are 18 residues in the CDR3. Here the CDR3 DNA reads TGTGCCAGCAGCCCACTAGGATCGCCCAGCGGTGGGCAGGAGACCCAGTACTTC. This gives the protein CASSPLGSPSGGQETQYF.

The DNA of the CDR3 is TGTGCCAGCAGTCGGGTTCAGGGGGCGTCTCAAGAGACCCAGTACTTC. Amino acids: CASSRVQGASQETQYF. The rearrangement uses TRBV6-5 and TRBJ2-5; 8 nucleotides match TRBD1. The ends lost 5 bases at V and 2 bases at J; junction bases unmatched: 10. The CDR3 is made up of 16 amino acids. CDR1 is MNHEY, CDR2 SVGAGI, per germline.

This clonotype has a handful of counts. The rearrangement uses TRBV6-1 and TRBJ2-7; 10 nucleotides align to TRBD1. After removal of 6 bases from V and 6 bases from J, the junction contained 8 bases not matched to a gene. The CDR3 length is 14 residues. The germline V gene has CDR1 MNHNS and CDR2 SASEGT. CDR3 DNA: TGTGCCAGCAGCCCCGGGACAGGGGCTCGCGAGCAGTACTTC. Translation gives CASSPGTGAREQYF.

This clonotype showed up many times. The V call is TRBV28, the J call TRBJ2-3; D is undetermined. V lost 3 bases and J 3 bases, leaving 10 bases between the germline ends. Per germline, CDR1 MDHEN and CDR2 SYDVKM. The CDR3 runs 14 residues. The CDR3 spells CASSFLSGTDTQYF. CDR3 DNA sequence: TGTGCCAGCAGTTTCCTGTCTGGTACAGATACGCAGTATTTT.

The count of this clonotype is one. The chain carries TRBV14 and TRBJ2-1, with D possibly being TRBD2 (5 bases). V was clipped by 1 base and J by 4 bases, with 14 bases between them. Looked up from germline, CDR1 is SGHDN and CDR2 is FVKESK. CDR3 length: 16 amino acids. CDR3 region: CASSQVLGSDYNEQFF. In nucleotides, the CDR3 is TGTGCCAGCAGCCAAGTGTTGGGGAGTGATTACAATGAGCAGTTCTTC. The whole variable domain, filled in from reference TRBV14 and TRBJ2-1, reads EAGVTQFPSHSVIEKGQTVTLRCDPISGHDNLYWYRRVMGKEIKFLLHFVKESKQDESGMPNNRFLAERTGGTYSTLKVQPAELEDSGVYFCASSQVLGSDYNEQFFGPGTRLTVL.

The rearrangement uses TRBV7-2 and TRBJ2-7; TRBD1 might be the D (5 bases). Trimming took off 3 bases at V and 2 bases at J, with 14 bases between the two ends. Germline CDR1 SGHTA, CDR2 FQGNSA. The CDR3 length is 15 residues. The CDR3 DNA reads TGTGCCAGCAGCTTCAACATGGGGCGGACCTACGAGCAGTACTTC. It codes for CASSFNMGRTYEQYF.

V usage is TRBV12-3 or TRBV12-4 and J usage is TRBJ2-5; D could derive from TRBD1 or TRBD2 (6 bases each). V was clipped by 3 bases and J by 5 bases, with 16 bases between them. CDR3 length: 15 residues. The DNA for the CDR3 is TGTGCCAGCAGTTTCAATCTGGGGGGCGGGGAGACCCAGTACTTC. This encodes CASSFNLGGGETQYF.

This clonotype appeared many times. CDR3 coding DNA: TGTGCCAGCAGGCCCTGGGTGAGTTGGTCCTACGAGCAGTACTTC. Amino acid sequence: CASRPWVSWSYEQYF. V and J are TRBV28 and TRBJ2-7; the D is unclear. V was shortened by 6 bases and J by 1 base, with 16 bases between the two germline ends. Germline CDR1 MDHEN, CDR2 SYDVKM. This CDR3 is built from 15 residues.

This clonotype was recorded at least ten times. The genes are TRBV10-3 and TRBJ1-4; the D gene is possibly TRBD1 (5 bases). Germline CDR1 and CDR2: ENHRY and SYGVKD. V lost 5 bases and J lost 11, with 18 bases in between. This CDR3 comprises 14 residues. CDR3 in amino acids: CAISHQGPIQKLFF. DNA of the CDR3: TGTGCCATCAGTCACCAGGGTCCGATTCAGAAACTGTTTTTT.

This clonotype appeared many times. The chain uses TRBV28 and TRBJ2-7; the D call may be TRBD1 or TRBD2 (5 bases each). The CDR3 covers 14 residues. Trimming removed 5 bases from V and 1 base from J, with 12 bases in between. The germline gives CDR1 MDHEN, CDR2 SYDVKM. CDR3 sequence: CASSPRGRSYEQYF. CDR3 sequence (DNA): TGTGCCAGCAGTCCCCGGGGCAGGTCCTACGAGCAGTACTTC. Variable domain in full (rest from reference TRBV28 and TRBJ2-7): DVKVTQSSRYLVKRTGEKVFLECVQDMDHENMFWYRQDPGLGLRLIYFSYDVKMKEKGDIPEGYSVSREKKERFSLILESASTNQTSMYLCASSPRGRSYEQYFGPGTRLTVT.

The sample holds many counts of this clonotype. V and J are TRBV5-1 and TRBJ1-2, with D possibly TRBD1 on 6 matching bases. The germline CDR1 and CDR2 sequences are SGHRS and YFSETQ. Trimming removed 2 bases from V and 8 bases from J, with 19 bases in between. The CDR3 is made up of 15 amino acids. The CDR3 coding sequence is TGCGCCAGCAGCTTCGGGACAAGGATGGTCGGGGGCTACACCTTC. Protein sequence: CASSFGTRMVGGYTF.

In regard to this clonotype: A junction boundary mismatches the germline segment, possibly from a read error. The chain carries TRBV2 and TRBJ2-7, with D uncertain. This CDR3 comprises 15 residues. Germline V gene sequence: CDR1 SNHLY, CDR2 FYNNEI. CDR3 coding DNA: TGTGCCGGCAGCGAAATGAGCGCCCGAACCTACGAGCAGTACTTC. It specifies CAGSEMSARTYEQYF. Variable domain in full (rest from reference TRBV2 and TRBJ2-7): EPEVTQTPSHQVTQMGQEVILRCVPISNHLYFYWYRQILGQKVEFLVSFYNNEISEKSEIFDDQFSVERPDGSNFTLKIRSTKLEDSAMYFCAGSEMSARTYEQYFGPGTRLTVT.

This clonotype has ten or more counts. The CDR3 loop reads CSVEVQGRGGYTF. The CDR3 nucleotides are TGCAGCGTTGAGGTTCAGGGTAGAGGTGGCTACACCTTC. This chain links TRBV29-1 with TRBJ1-2; TRBD1 is a possible D gene (5 bases). Germline loops: CDR1 SQVTM, CDR2 ANQGSEA. This CDR3 comprises 13 residues. Trimming removed 3 bases at V and 7 bases at J, with 15 bases between.

The rearrangement joins TRBV20-1 to TRBJ1-4; 7 bases agree with TRBD1. CDR1 is DFQATT and CDR2 is SNEGSKA in the germline V gene (reference sequence). The CDR3 sequence is 19 residues long. V dropped 0 bases and J dropped 3; count of bases not matched to a gene: 16. The CDR3 spells CSARDAAGGWFLANEKLFF. The CDR3 DNA sequence: TGCAGTGCTAGAGATGCGGCAGGGGGTTGGTTTTTAGCTAATGAAAAACTGTTTTTT.

The chain joins TRBV3-1 to TRBJ1-1; D is perhaps TRBD1 (5 bases). Germline CDR1 LGHDT, CDR2 YNNKEL (reference sequence). V shed 3 bases and J shed 1 base, with 9 bases lying between them. CDR3 size: 14 residues. The DNA of the CDR3 is TGTGCCAGCAGCCAGACCAGGGAGAACACTGAAGCTTTCTTT. Translating it yields CASSQTRENTEAFF.

The rearrangement links TRBV7-2 to TRBJ2-1, with 7 bases aligning to TRBD2. The CDR3 has 15 amino acids. J was trimmed by 3 bases and V by 5 bases; bases with no gene match: 7. The germline V gene encodes CDR1 SGHTA and CDR2 FQGNSA. This CDR3 reads CASSLRTRGYNEQFF. Here the CDR3 DNA reads TGTGCCAGCAGCCTTCGGACTAGGGGCTACAATGAGCAGTTCTTC.

On this clonotype: A much larger clone differs from this one at a single base, so this may be a read error. The genes are TRBV28 and TRBJ2-5, with D perhaps matching TRBD1 (6 bases). CDR1 and CDR2 from the germline V gene are MDHEN and SYDVKM. The CDR3 totals 15 residues. CDR3 sequence (DNA): TGTGTCAGCAGTTTAGTCAGAAGGGGGCAAGAGACCCAGTACTTC. Protein product: CVSSLVRRGQETQYF.

At least ten counts were recorded for this clonotype. The chain combines TRBV5-1 with TRBJ2-1; D perhaps matches TRBD1 (6 bases). Germline CDR1 is SGHRS and CDR2 is YFSETQ. Trimming cost V 2 bases and J 10 bases, with 13 bases left between them. The CDR3 totals 13 residues. CDR3 in DNA: TGCGCCAGCAGCTTAGAACAGGGAAACGAGCAGTTCTTC. This encodes CASSLEQGNEQFF.

The gene calls are TRBV27 and TRBJ2-3; tentatively, D is TRBD1 (5 bases). The germline V gene encodes CDR1 MNHEY and CDR2 SMNVEV (reference sequence). CDR3 size: 15 residues. With 7 bases removed from V and 2 bases from J, the gap between germline ends came to 16 bases. DNA for the CDR3: TGTGCCAGCAAATTGCCGACAGATATCACAGATACGCAGTATTTT. Translating gives CASKLPTDITDTQYF.

J is TRBJ2-1 and V is TRBV7-3; tentative D call: TRBD1 (6 bases). Germline CDR1 is SGHTA and CDR2 is FQGTGA. CDR3 length: 15 residues. Trimming took off 4 bases at V and 6 bases at J, with 16 bases between the two ends. CDR3 in amino acids: CASSSDGDKRNEQFF. DNA of the CDR3: TGTGCCAGCAGCTCGGACGGGGACAAACGCAATGAGCAGTTCTTC.

As concerns this clonotype: This may arise from a read error, as a much more abundant clone is one base away. The V gene is TRBV4-1, the J gene TRBJ2-1; 7 nucleotides agree with TRBD2. The J call could be wrong; TRBJ2-7 is a better fit for the DNA end. This CDR3 is built from 15 residues. CDR1 is MGHRA and CDR2 is YSYEKL in the germline V gene. CDR3 nucleotide sequence: TGCGCCAGCAGCCCCAGCGGGGACTCCTACAATGAGCAGTACTTC. Amino acid sequence: CASSPSGDSYNEQYF.

V and J are TRBV12-3 or TRBV12-4 and TRBJ2-1; D tentatively reads TRBD1 or TRBD2 (5 bases each). V was cut by 0 bases and J by 7 bases, with 13 bases left in between. The CDR3 totals 15 residues. The CDR3 sequence is CASSLARGLGNEQFF. The CDR3 DNA reads TGTGCCAGCAGTTTAGCTCGGGGCCTGGGGAATGAGCAGTTCTTC.

This clonotype is a singleton in its sample. The chain recombines TRBV15 with TRBJ2-7; TRBD1 might be the D (6 bases). Germline V CDR1 and CDR2: LNHNV, YYDKDF (reference sequence). There are 13 residues in the CDR3. V shed 5 bases and J shed 1 base, with 9 bases lying between them. DNA of the CDR3: TGTGCCACCAGCCAGGGGACGTCCTACGAGCAGTACTTC. Its translation is CATSQGTSYEQYF.

The chain carries TRBV30 and TRBJ2-1, with TRBD2 identical over 10 bases. V was clipped by 3 bases and J by 13 bases; unmatched bases: 6. The CDR3 has 12 residues. The V gene's germline CDR1 is GTSNPN and CDR2 SVGIG (reference sequence). The CDR3 region is CAWSLLAGKQFF. The CDR3 DNA reads TGTGCCTGGAGCCTACTAGCGGGGAAACAGTTCTTC.

In the case of this clonotype: Relative to the germline gene, one junction end is altered; a read error may explain this. As DNA, the CDR3 is TGTGCCGGCAGTGAAGTTCCAGGGGGTTATTTACCCCTCCACTTT. Translated: CAGSEVPGGYLPLHF. J is TRBJ1-6 and V is TRBV2; 7 nucleotides match TRBD1. This CDR3 region has 15 residues. Germline V gene sequence: CDR1 SNHLY, CDR2 FYNNEI.

The DNA for the CDR3 is TGTGCCAGCAGCTCCCGTTACTACGAGCAGTACTTC. Encoded protein: CASSSRYYEQYF. This chain connects TRBV13 to TRBJ2-7, with D unresolved. V dropped 4 bases and J dropped 3 bases, with 7 bases sitting between them. CDR3 length equals 12 residues. Germline V gene lookup returns CDR1 PRHDT and CDR2 FYEKMQ (reference sequence).